This TCR beta chain was observed in a study of a mutant IDH1 vaccine in newly diagnosed glioma. Across the whole study: The first vaccination came 4-6 weeks after radiotherapy alone, or with temozolomide cycles.

Clones were read by immunoSEQ multiplex PCR, and TCRdb kept only the in-frame ones, dropping some. The table records approximately 79,000 clones, more than 70% of them present only once. The time point is: week 23, last vaccination. Topical imiquimod was applied with each vaccine dose, which held 300 ug of mutant IDH1 20-mer peptide. A remark on this clone: Its antigen is still unknown.

Germline V gives CDR1 SEHNR, CDR2 FQNEAQ (reference sequence). V shed 5 bases and J shed 0 bases, with 14 bases lying between them. The CDR3 is made up of 16 amino acids. This clonotype was sampled from a woman in her fifties or sixties with glioma. This chain uses TRBV7-9 with TRBJ2-1, with D perhaps being TRBD1 or TRBD2 (6 bases each). This sample comprised PBMCs, obtained from a glioma patient whose treatment included an IDH1 peptide vaccine. This chain's CDR3 is CASSPTGASSYNEQFF. The CDR3 DNA follows: TGTGCCAGCAGCCCCACGGGGGCTAGCTCCTACAATGAGCAGTTCTTC.